The 19 T cell receptor beta chains presented below share a single source sample, sequenced in a study of neurological immune-mediated disorders. TCRdb reanalysed the 5' RACE reads using MiXCR and keeps one entry per CDR3 protein. The table shows tens of thousands of distinct CDR3 sequences, with 2.5% occurring only once. Input material: PBMCs. Receptor source: a man aged 45-60 years with multiple sclerosis.

This clonotype was observed at least ten times. The V call is TRBV6-6, the J call TRBJ2-1, with TRBD2 matching 12 bases. The V gene end was trimmed by 6 bases and the J gene end by 8 bases; junction bases not matched to a gene: 8. From germline, CDR1 is MNHNY and CDR2 SVGAGI (reference sequence). The CDR3 loop spans 15 amino acids. CDR3 region: CASRELAGGMYEQFF. In DNA form, the CDR3 reads TGTGCCAGCAGGGAACTAGCGGGGGGTATGTATGAGCAGTTCTTC.

This clonotype was counted at least ten times. The chain combines TRBV27 with TRBJ1-6; 8 bases agree with TRBD1. This CDR3 comprises 16 residues. Germline trimming cut 3 bases from V and 9 bases from J; bases unmatched to any gene: 10. CDR1 is MNHEY and CDR2 is SMNVEV in the germline V gene (reference sequence). The CDR3, as DNA: TGTGCCAGCAGTTTCTTCGGACAGGGAGTAAGTTCACCCCTCCACTTT. Translation gives CASSFFGQGVSSPLHF.

Many counts were recorded for this clonotype. The chain employs TRBV5-1 and TRBJ2-1, with 8 bases lining up with TRBD2. Trimming cost V 0 bases and J 4 bases; bases outside gene matches: 6. This CDR3 has 16 amino acids. Germline V gene data show CDR1 as SGHRS and CDR2 as YFSETQ. CDR3 amino acids: CASSLVTSGPYNEQFF. The CDR3 DNA is TGCGCCAGCAGCTTGGTAACTAGCGGTCCGTACAATGAGCAGTTCTTC.

This clonotype has ten or more counts. The CDR3 loop reads CAISESSGLQAYGYTF. CDR3 nucleotide sequence: TGTGCCATCAGTGAGTCGTCGGGCCTCCAGGCCTATGGCTACACCTTC. This chain uses TRBV10-3 with TRBJ1-2; D is unresolved. The V end lost 0 bases, the J end lost 4 bases, and 15 bases lay between the germline ends. CDR3 length equals 16 residues. Germline assignment: CDR1 ENHRY and CDR2 SYGVKD.

This clonotype was seen repeatedly, ten times or more. This chain connects TRBV3-1 to TRBJ2-2, with D unresolved. CDR3 length: 13 residues. The ends were cut back, 6 bases at V and 6 bases at J, with 11 bases in the middle. The germline CDR1 and CDR2 sequences are LGHDT and YNNKEL (reference sequence). The CDR3 loop is CASRHSPPGELFF. CDR3 sequence (DNA): TGTGCCAGCAGGCACAGTCCCCCCGGGGAGCTGTTTTTT.

In its sample, this clonotype was seen many times. The V and J genes are TRBV3-1 and TRBJ2-5, with 12 positions matching TRBD2. V shed 4 bases, J shed 5 bases, and the junction held 8 bases outside the gene matches. Germline assignment: CDR1 LGHDT and CDR2 YNNKEL (reference sequence). The CDR3 is 16 amino acids. CDR3 in amino acids: CASSRGLAGTRETQYF. The CDR3 coding sequence is TGTGCCAGCAGCCGAGGACTAGCGGGGACCAGGGAGACCCAGTACTTC.

This clonotype was found many times. Germline and junction disagree at one end, which may indicate a read error. V usage is TRBV6-2 or TRBV6-3 and J usage is TRBJ2-7, with D possibly being TRBD1 (6 bases). The CDR3 has 13 residues. The germline CDR1 and CDR2 sequences are MNHEY and SVGEGT. CDR3: CASKEQGVYEQYF. As DNA, the CDR3 is TGTGCAAGCAAGGAACAGGGTGTCTACGAGCAGTACTTC.

This clonotype was counted at least ten times. The chain joins TRBV5-1 to TRBJ2-6, with TRBD1 identical over 8 bases. Trimming took 6 bases from V and 2 from J; bases not matched to a gene: 7. CDR1 is SGHRS and CDR2 is YFSETQ in the germline V gene. The CDR3 covers 16 residues. CDR3: CASKSQGVAGANVLTF. Here the CDR3 DNA reads TGCGCCAGCAAATCACAGGGGGTTGCTGGGGCCAACGTCCTGACTTTC.

This clonotype was observed at least ten times. The V call is TRBV9, the J call TRBJ1-2, with a weak D call TRBD1 (6 bases). Germline CDR1 reads SGDLS; CDR2 reads YYNGEE. Trimming took 0 bases from V and 6 from J, leaving 9 bases between them. The CDR3 consists of 13 residues. Here the CDR3 DNA reads TGTGCCAGCAGCGTAGACAGGGCGAATGGCTACACCTTC. Translating it yields CASSVDRANGYTF. The whole variable domain, filled in from reference TRBV9 and TRBJ1-2, reads DSGVTQTPKHLITATGQRVTLRCSPRSGDLSVYWYQQSLDQGLQFLIQYYNGEERAKGNILERFSAQQFPDLHSELNLSSLELGDSALYFCASSVDRANGYTFGSGTRLTVV.

This clonotype was picked up many times. The gene calls are TRBV4-1 and TRBJ1-6; D is unresolved. CDR1 and CDR2 (germline): MGHRA, YSYEKL. With 2 bases removed from V and 7 bases from J, the gap between germline ends came to 21 bases. The CDR3 length is 18 residues. CDR3 DNA: TGCGCCAGCAGCCAAACGATTCAGTCCAGGACCGAAAATTCACCCCTCCACTTT. Translation: CASSQTIQSRTENSPLHF.

This clonotype has ten or more counts. The rearrangement links TRBV30 to TRBJ2-7; the D gene is possibly TRBD1 (6 bases). The CDR3 length is 13 residues. With 7 bases removed from V and 3 bases from J, the gap between germline ends came to 16 bases. The V gene's germline CDR1 is GTSNPN and CDR2 SVGIG (reference sequence). The CDR3 sequence is CAYNRVLGYEQYF. CDR3 nucleotide sequence: TGTGCCTATAACAGGGTTTTAGGCTACGAGCAGTACTTC.

At least ten counts were recorded for this clonotype. This rearrangement joins TRBV9 to TRBJ2-2, with 12 nucleotides matching TRBD1. V dropped 2 bases and J dropped 6; count of bases not matched to a gene: 8. The germline gives CDR1 SGDLS, CDR2 YYNGEE. The CDR3 contains 17 residues. The CDR3 sequence: CASSVVTGTGGAGELFF. CDR3 nucleotides: TGTGCCAGCAGCGTTGTAACCGGGACAGGGGGCGCCGGGGAGCTGTTTTTT.

This clonotype showed up many times. This chain uses TRBV12-3 or TRBV12-4 with TRBJ2-3; D is unresolved. V was trimmed by 3 bases and J by 1 base, leaving 8 bases between them. The CDR3 is 14 residues long. This chain's CDR3 is CASSFYGGTDTQYF. As DNA, the CDR3 is TGTGCCAGCAGTTTTTACGGAGGCACAGATACGCAGTATTTT.

This clonotype showed up many times. The genes are TRBV6-6 and TRBJ2-3, with D perhaps matching TRBD2 (6 bases). This CDR3 has 16 residues. Germline V gives CDR1 MNHNY, CDR2 SVGAGI (reference sequence). V was clipped by 6 bases and J by 2 bases, with 18 bases between them. CDR3 nucleotide sequence: TGTGCCAGCAGACAAACCCTAGCGCCAGCCACAGATACGCAGTATTTT. This translates into CASRQTLAPATDTQYF.

This clonotype has a count of ten or more. The CDR3 loop is CASSFGTGGYGYTF. The DNA of the CDR3 is TGTGCCAGCAGTTTTGGGACAGGGGGCTATGGCTACACCTTC. The rearrangement links TRBV12-3 or TRBV12-4 to TRBJ1-2; 11 bases align to TRBD1. The length of the CDR3 is 14 residues. J was trimmed by 4 bases and V by 3 bases; bases with no gene match: 1.

This clonotype turned up a few times. This sequence joins TRBV10-3 and TRBJ2-3, with TRBD1 matching over 7 bases. Germline values: CDR1 ENHRY, CDR2 SYGVKD. The CDR3 length is 14 residues. V lost 6 bases, J lost 6 bases, and 9 bases stayed unmatched. Here the CDR3 reads CAISLGQAGDTQYF. The CDR3 DNA sequence: TGTGCCATCAGCCTTGGACAGGCCGGGGATACGCAGTATTTT.

Ten or more counts support this clonotype. V is TRBV27 and J is TRBJ2-7, with D possibly being TRBD1 (5 bases). This CDR3 comprises 14 residues. The germline V gene encodes CDR1 MNHEY and CDR2 SMNVEV (reference sequence). The ends were cut back, 4 bases at V and 2 bases at J, with 12 bases in the middle. As DNA, the CDR3 is TGTGCCAGCAGTTACAGGTTTGACACCTACGAGCAGTACTTC. This encodes CASSYRFDTYEQYF.

Ten or more counts support this clonotype. This chain links TRBV10-2 with TRBJ2-1; D remains ambiguous. V was shortened by 8 bases and J by 0 bases, with 11 bases between the two germline ends. The CDR3 has 14 amino acids. CDR1 and CDR2 (germline): WSHSY, SAAADI. CDR3 sequence: CASAATISYNEQFF. CDR3 in DNA: TGCGCCAGCGCTGCCACGATCTCCTACAATGAGCAGTTCTTC.

Concerning this clonotype itself: A much larger clone differs by one base, so this may be a read error. The rearrangement links TRBV7-8 to TRBJ2-1; D uncertain. This CDR3 has 12 amino acids. Germline-derived CDR1 and CDR2 are SGHVS and FQNEAQ. CDR3 nucleotide sequence: TGTGACAGCAGCTCTCACTACAATGAGCAGTTCTTC. It is translated as CDSSSHYNEQFF.